This entry features one T cell receptor beta chain sequence. The antigen is undetermined. TCR beta VDJ and CDR3 profiling used genomic DNA as template. Each CDR3 protein is one row after TCRdb ran MiXCR on the reads. The table shows approximately 150,000 distinct CDR3 sequences, with around half occurring only once. Germline V gene sequence: CDR1 DFQATT, CDR2 SNEGSKA (reference sequence). The CDR3 runs 13 residues. Trimming left V 5 bases short and J 3 bases short, with 11 bases between. This entry is derived from a study of CD8+CD57+ T cells in acquired aplastic anemia. About the study: Mean yield of DNA from sorted CD4+ and CD8+ cells was approximately 3 ug. Study outcomes and limitations: Roughly 30 CD8+ CDR3 sequences occurred in both the patients and the controls. Statistical testing detected no significant gap in CD8+ Simpson's diversity between patients and controls.

The authors sequenced patients whose flow cytometry had shown CD8+CD57+ cell expansion. Each patient gave a blood sample that was collected before any therapy had been received. The sequence was collected from a human donor with aplastic anemia. The chain links TRBV20-1 to TRBJ1-5; D not resolved. The specimen sequenced was sorted CD4+, CD8+, or CD8+CD57+ T cells (not recorded which) from PBMCs. The CDR3 is CSAVAGFNQPQHF. The CDR3 bases are TGCAGTGCTGTGGCGGGGTTCAATCAGCCCCAGCATTTT.